The source of this TCR beta chain is a study of long-term antiretroviral therapy in people with HIV. Study-wide results and caveats: Across all time points, the repertoire was dominated by clones that expanded before ART.

A word on this clone: Its matching antigen is unknown.

Germline assignment: CDR1 SGHTA and CDR2 FQGNSA. There are 13 residues in the CDR3. The V and J ends lost 2 bases and 4 bases respectively, with 6 bases between them. immunoSEQ v3.0 was run at survey level. TCRdb's copy holds only in-frame clones and misses some; the assay was immunoSEQ multiplex PCR. Of 20,000 to 25,000 clones listed, roughly 80% are singletons. The specimen comprised unsorted PBMCs, sampled 0.7 years before starting antiretroviral therapy. The sequence was collected from a man aged 25 to 45 with HIV. V and J are TRBV7-2 and TRBJ1-5, with D unresolved. The chain's CDR3 is CASSLPGNQPQHF. The CDR3 nucleotides read TGTGCCAGCAGCTTACCCGGTAATCAGCCCCAGCATTTT.